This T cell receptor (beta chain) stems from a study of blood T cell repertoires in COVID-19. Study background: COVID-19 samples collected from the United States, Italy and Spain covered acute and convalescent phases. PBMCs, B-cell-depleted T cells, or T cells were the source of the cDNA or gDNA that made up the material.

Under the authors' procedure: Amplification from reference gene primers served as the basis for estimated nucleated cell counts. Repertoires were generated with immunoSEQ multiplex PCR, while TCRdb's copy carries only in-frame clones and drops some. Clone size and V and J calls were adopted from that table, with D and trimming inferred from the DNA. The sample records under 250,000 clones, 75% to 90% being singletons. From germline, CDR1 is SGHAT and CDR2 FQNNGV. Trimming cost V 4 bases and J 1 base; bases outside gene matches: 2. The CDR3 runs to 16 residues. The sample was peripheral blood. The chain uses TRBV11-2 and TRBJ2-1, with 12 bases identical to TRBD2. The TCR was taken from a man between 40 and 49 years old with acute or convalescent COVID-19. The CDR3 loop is CASSSLAGGSYNEQFF. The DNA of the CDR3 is TGTGCCAGCAGCTCACTAGCGGGGGGATCCTACAATGAGCAGTTCTTC. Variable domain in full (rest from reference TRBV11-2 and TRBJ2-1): EAGVAQSPRYKIIEKRQSVAFWCNPISGHATLYWYQQILGQGPKLLIQFQNNGVVDDSQLPKDRFSAERLKGVDSTLKIQPAKLEDSAVYLCASSSLAGGSYNEQFFGPGTRLTVL.